The 32 T cell receptor beta chains in this list originate from one sample, sequenced in a study of T-cell reconstitution after alpha-beta-depleted transplantation in children. Preparing the TCRbeta library involved the use of unique molecular identifiers. Each CDR3 protein is one row after TCRdb ran MiXCR on the PCR reads. The profile shows 90,000 to 100,000 distinct CDR3 sequences, roughly a quarter of them singletons. The source material was PBMCs, sampled before TCRalphabeta/CD19-depleted stem cell transplant. Receptors originate from a boy aged 2 to 10 with acute lymphoblastic leukemia, due to receive a stem cell transplant.

This clonotype was observed a few times. The CDR3 loop reads CASSLGVGSGGGGANEKLFF. The CDR3 coding sequence is TGCGCCAGCAGCTTGGGCGTGGGGTCCGGCGGTGGAGGGGCTAATGAAAAACTGTTTTTT. The V gene is TRBV5-1, the J gene TRBJ1-4, with a possible D match to TRBD1 (5 bases). This CDR3 is built from 20 residues. Germline CDR1 reads SGHRS; CDR2 reads YFSETQ. Trimming pared 0 bases from V and 3 bases from J, leaving 24 bases between.

This clonotype was seen a handful of times. The chain employs TRBV6-5 and TRBJ2-2, with unresolved D. In germline, CDR1 is MNHEY, CDR2 SVGAGI. V gave up 4 bases and J gave up 2 bases, with 17 bases separating them. This CDR3 comprises 17 residues. This CDR3 is CASSFSSGRTNTGELFF. DNA of the CDR3: TGTGCCAGCAGTTTCTCCTCTGGGCGTACTAACACCGGGGAGCTGTTTTTT.

This clonotype was observed a handful of times. The chain combines TRBV3-1 with TRBJ2-2; no definite D call. The CDR3 contains 13 residues. The germline V gene encodes CDR1 LGHDT and CDR2 YNNKEL (reference sequence). Trimming left V 2 bases short and J 7 bases short, with 8 bases between. CDR3: CASSQLGFGELFF. The CDR3 DNA sequence: TGTGCCAGCAGCCAATTGGGGTTCGGGGAGCTGTTTTTT.

V is TRBV7-2 and J is TRBJ2-7; TRBD2 is a possible D gene (5 bases). The CDR3 extends over 12 amino acids. From germline, CDR1 is SGHTA and CDR2 FQGNSA. Trimming took 6 bases from V and 6 from J, leaving 12 bases between them. The CDR3 DNA sequence: TGTGCCAGCAGGGCCGTCGGGGTCGAGCAGTACTTC. This codes for CASRAVGVEQYF.

This chain connects TRBV20-1 to TRBJ2-3; TRBD2 agrees at 7 bases. The germline V gene has CDR1 DFQATT and CDR2 SNEGSKA (reference sequence). J gave up 1 base and V 2 bases, and 12 bases lay outside the gene matches. The CDR3 is 17 residues long. The CDR3 coding sequence is TGCAGTGCTAGATCCCTAGCGGAGGGCGGACGCACAGATACGCAGTATTTT. This codes for CSARSLAEGGRTDTQYF.

This chain uses TRBV6-2 or TRBV6-3 with TRBJ2-5; possible D gene TRBD2, 6 bases. V was shortened by 1 base and J by 3 bases, with 12 bases between the two germline ends. Germline V gene data show CDR1 as MNHEY and CDR2 as SVGEGT. The CDR3 covers 15 residues. CDR3 sequence: CASSYFYSGKETQYF. The CDR3 DNA follows: TGTGCCAGCAGTTACTTCTATAGCGGCAAAGAGACCCAGTACTTC.

This chain uses TRBV20-1 with TRBJ2-1; D unclear. The CDR3 consists of 12 residues. Germline CDR1 and CDR2: DFQATT and SNEGSKA (reference sequence). Trimming removed 0 bases from V and 7 bases from J, with 7 bases in between. CDR3 residues: CSARDHGNEQFF. The CDR3 DNA reads TGCAGTGCTAGAGATCACGGAAATGAGCAGTTCTTC.

The chain has TRBV6-5 and TRBJ2-1; 8 bases align to TRBD2. CDR1 MNHEY and CDR2 SVGAGI come from the germline V gene. The CDR3 length is 15 residues. The trim removed 5 bases at V and 10 bases at J, leaving 13 bases unmatched. CDR3 region: CASSHTSGGAREQFF. Here the CDR3 DNA reads TGTGCCAGCAGTCACACTAGCGGAGGGGCGAGGGAGCAGTTCTTC.

The V gene is TRBV7-2, the J gene TRBJ2-2; TRBD1 aligns across 10 bases. V lost 6 bases, J lost 5 bases, and 6 bases stayed unmatched. This CDR3 is 15 amino acids long. Germline V gene data show CDR1 as SGHTA and CDR2 as FQGNSA. The CDR3, as DNA: TGTGCCAGCAGGGAACGGACAGGGGGGACCGGGGAGCTGTTTTTT. It translates to CASRERTGGTGELFF.

The chain links TRBV7-9 to TRBJ1-1; D call uncertain. Germline CDR1 reads SEHNR; CDR2 reads FQNEAQ (reference sequence). Trimming took 1 base from V and 3 from J, leaving 9 bases between them. The CDR3 consists of 14 residues. The CDR3 DNA reads TGTGCCAGCAGCTTAGGGGTTTGGGACACTGAAGCTTTCTTT. Amino acid sequence: CASSLGVWDTEAFF.

This clonotype was seen only a few times. The rearrangement uses TRBV5-1 and TRBJ2-1, with a tentative D call TRBD2 (5 bases). Trimming cost V 3 bases and J 9 bases, with 16 bases left between them. This CDR3 has 14 residues. Germline CDR1 reads SGHRS; CDR2 reads YFSETQ. Here the CDR3 DNA reads TGCGCCAGCAGCTCCCCCCCTTCGGGAAGTGAGCAGTTCTTC. Its protein product is CASSSPPSGSEQFF. Together with reference TRBV5-1 and TRBJ2-1, the CDR3 gives the full variable domain: KAGVTQTPRYLIKTRGQQVTLSCSPISGHRSVSWYQQTPGQGLQFLFEYFSETQRNKGNFPGRFSGRQFSNSRSEMNVSTLELGDSALYLCASSSPPSGSEQFFGPGTRLTVL.

The chain carries TRBV20-1 and TRBJ2-1, with no clear D. V was clipped by 0 bases and J by 3 bases, with 15 bases between them. This CDR3 is built from 16 residues. Per the germline V gene, CDR1 is DFQATT and CDR2 is SNEGSKA (reference sequence). CDR3 DNA sequence: TGCAGTGCTAGAGATCTCGTAACGACCCGCTACAATGAGCAGTTCTTC. It is translated as CSARDLVTTRYNEQFF.

The chain has TRBV7-9 and TRBJ2-3; 8 nucleotides agree with TRBD2. Germline CDR1 reads SEHNR; CDR2 reads FQNEAQ (reference sequence). The CDR3 is made up of 16 amino acids. The V and J ends lost 4 bases and 1 base, in that order; junction bases with no gene match: 7. The CDR3 coding sequence is TGTGCCAGCAGCTACCGAGAACTAGCGGGCACAGATACGCAGTATTTT. It is translated as CASSYRELAGTDTQYF.

This clonotype was seen at least ten times. The chain combines TRBV5-6 with TRBJ2-5; the D gene is possibly TRBD1 (6 bases). Germline lookup yields CDR1 SGHDT and CDR2 YYEEEE. Trimming stripped 4 bases from V and 5 bases from J, with 12 bases between. This CDR3 is 13 amino acids long. CDR3 bases: TGTGCCAGCAGCCCCGAGGGGGTGGAGACCCAGTACTTC. It is translated as CASSPEGVETQYF.

The chain recombines TRBV29-1 with TRBJ2-2; the D gene is possibly TRBD2 (6 bases). The CDR3 contains 13 residues. V lost 3 bases, J lost 7 bases, and 12 bases lay in between. Germline V gene data show CDR1 as SQVTM and CDR2 as ANQGSEA. The chain's CDR3 is CSVEVSGYGELFF. CDR3 nucleotide sequence: TGCAGCGTTGAGGTTAGCGGATACGGGGAGCTGTTTTTT.

This clonotype was detected ten times or more. The genes are TRBV5-6 and TRBJ2-7, with 11 bases aligning to TRBD2. The germline V gene encodes CDR1 SGHDT and CDR2 YYEEEE. V shed 6 bases and J 6 bases; nucleotides not matched to a gene: 8. This CDR3 is built from 14 residues. The CDR3 DNA reads TGTGCCAGCAACCTGGGACTAGCGGATAGCGAGCAGTACTTC. This gives the protein CASNLGLADSEQYF.

The J gene is TRBJ1-1, the V gene TRBV20-1; D ambiguous. Looked up from germline, CDR1 is DFQATT and CDR2 is SNEGSKA (reference sequence). V was trimmed by 5 bases and J by 1 base, leaving 5 bases between them. The CDR3 is 11 amino acids. The CDR3 region has the DNA TGCAGTGCTCAGCAGAACACTGAAGCTTTCTTT. Protein product: CSAQQNTEAFF.

This clonotype was detected only a few times. V usage is TRBV10-2 and J usage is TRBJ2-7; 8 bases match TRBD2. The CDR3 totals 14 residues. Trimming took 2 bases from V and 4 from J; bases not matched to a gene: 4. Germline-derived CDR1 and CDR2 are WSHSY and SAAADI. DNA of the CDR3: TGCGCCAGCAGTGAGGGGGGACTAGTATACGAGCAGTACTTC. Its translation: CASSEGGLVYEQYF.

This clonotype was detected ten times or more. The V and J genes are TRBV5-1 and TRBJ2-3, with 8 positions matching TRBD1. Trimming at V came to 5 bases and at J to 4 bases, leaving 6 bases not matched to a gene. The CDR3 loop spans 14 amino acids. The V gene's germline CDR1 is SGHRS and CDR2 YFSETQ. The DNA for the CDR3 is TGCGCCAGCAGGTCCGAGACAGGGGCAGATACGCAGTATTTT. Translation: CASRSETGADTQYF.

This sequence joins TRBV20-1 and TRBJ2-6, with a possible D match to TRBD1 (6 bases). The CDR3 consists of 16 residues. V was pared by 1 base and J by 7 bases, with 17 bases between. Germline loops: CDR1 DFQATT, CDR2 SNEGSKA (reference sequence). Written as DNA, the CDR3 is TGCAGTGCTAGAGCCTCCAGGGGCCTTGGCGCCAACGTCCTGACTTTC. Translation: CSARASRGLGANVLTF.

This clonotype showed up just a few times. The chain links TRBV6-1 to TRBJ2-3; TRBD2 matches 7 bases. After removal of 4 bases from V and 0 bases from J, the junction contained 4 bases not matched to a gene. The germline CDR1 and CDR2 sequences are MNHNS and SASEGT. This CDR3 is built from 15 residues. CDR3 nucleotides: TGTGCCAGCAGTGGTCTAGCGGTAAGCACAGATACGCAGTATTTT. It encodes CASSGLAVSTDTQYF.

This clonotype was counted a few times. The chain carries TRBV28 and TRBJ2-7, with D possibly matching TRBD2 (6 bases). Germline CDR1 reads MDHEN; CDR2 reads SYDVKM. CDR3 length: 15 amino acids. V was cut by 5 bases and J by 3 bases, with 17 bases left in between. This chain's CDR3 is CASSLPYAGYYEQYF. The CDR3 DNA is TGTGCCAGCAGTCTCCCTTATGCGGGGTACTACGAGCAGTACTTC.

Notes on this clonotype: A junction boundary mismatches the germline segment, possibly from a read error. CDR3 DNA sequence: TGTGCCAGCAGCTTGGCCGCCTGGTCCCCTTTT. Translation gives CASSLAAWSPF. The chain has TRBV7-9 and TRBJ2-3; D remains unclear. The germline CDR1 and CDR2 sequences are SEHNR and FQNEAQ (reference sequence). The CDR3 is 11 residues long.

The V and J genes are TRBV11-3 and TRBJ2-1; TRBD2 is a possible D gene (6 bases). Germline V gives CDR1 SGHNT, CDR2 YENEEA. With 4 bases removed from V and 6 bases from J, the gap between germline ends came to 10 bases. The CDR3 length is 13 residues. CDR3 sequence (DNA): TGTGCCAGCAGCTGGGGACTTACCAATGAGCAGTTCTTC. It specifies CASSWGLTNEQFF.

This clonotype has a count of ten or more. The chain uses TRBV3-1 and TRBJ2-1; D is ambiguous. Trimming cost V 3 bases and J 5 bases, with 14 bases left between them. The CDR3 is 15 amino acids. Germline V gene data show CDR1 as LGHDT and CDR2 as YNNKEL (reference sequence). In DNA form, the CDR3 reads TGTGCCAGCAGCCAGAATACCCGGGCTCACAATGAGCAGTTCTTC. This sequence encodes CASSQNTRAHNEQFF.

This clonotype was seen a handful of times. This chain links TRBV7-2 with TRBJ2-1, with 13 bases fitting TRBD2. CDR1 and CDR2 from the germline V gene are SGHTA and FQGNSA. V dropped 3 bases and J dropped 8; count of bases not matched to a gene: 7. This CDR3 spans 16 amino acids. The CDR3 protein is CASSLQRLAGGDEQFF. The CDR3 DNA reads TGTGCCAGCAGCTTGCAACGACTAGCGGGAGGAGATGAGCAGTTCTTC. The whole variable domain, filled in from reference TRBV7-2 and TRBJ2-1, reads GAGVSQSPSNKVTEKGKDVELRCDPISGHTALYWYRQSLGQGLEFLIYFQGNSAPDKSGLPSDRFSAERTGGSVSTLTIQRTQQEDSAVYLCASSLQRLAGGDEQFFGPGTRLTVL.

This clonotype has a handful of counts. This chain joins TRBV5-1 and TRBJ2-5; weak D call: TRBD1 (6 bases). The V end was cut by 4 bases, the J end by 5 bases, with 15 bases between. From germline, CDR1 is SGHRS and CDR2 YFSETQ. The CDR3 is made up of 14 amino acids. The CDR3 here is CASSPRPRGETQYF. DNA for the CDR3: TGCGCCAGCAGCCCGAGGCCTAGGGGGGAGACCCAGTACTTC.

The V call is TRBV7-2, the J call TRBJ2-5; tentatively, D is TRBD1 (5 bases). The CDR3 consists of 13 residues. Germline assignment: CDR1 SGHTA and CDR2 FQGNSA. Between the trimmed V and J ends, which lost 5 bases and 5 bases, there was a span of 12 bases. CDR3 amino acids: CASSPRVGETQYF. As DNA, the CDR3 is TGTGCCAGCAGCCCCAGGGTGGGGGAGACCCAGTACTTC.

The J gene is TRBJ2-3, the V gene TRBV20-1; D not certain. Germline-derived CDR1 and CDR2 are DFQATT and SNEGSKA (reference sequence). The CDR3 spans 11 residues. Trimming removed 8 bases at V and 4 bases at J, with 10 bases between. CDR3 nucleotide sequence: TGCAGTTTCCCCTTTTCAGATACGCAGTATTTT. Protein sequence: CSFPFSDTQYF.

This clonotype was counted a few times. The V call is TRBV12-3 or TRBV12-4, the J call TRBJ1-2; no reliable D call. Trimming took off 2 bases at V and 6 bases at J, with 10 bases between the two ends. CDR3 length equals 13 residues. DNA of the CDR3: TGTGCCAGCAGTTTAAGGCGGCAGAATGGCTACACCTTC. Translation: CASSLRRQNGYTF.

The chain's CDR3 is CASSDRGDGYTF. DNA for the CDR3: TGTGCCAGCAGTGACAGGGGCGATGGCTACACCTTC. The chain recombines TRBV25-1 with TRBJ1-2; TRBD1 might be the D (6 bases). Per the germline V gene, CDR1 is MGHDK and CDR2 is SYGVNS. The CDR3 extends over 12 amino acids. Trimming stripped 3 bases from V and 6 bases from J, with 8 bases between.

This clonotype was found a few times. The genes are TRBV12-3 or TRBV12-4 and TRBJ2-4, with TRBD1 identical over 8 bases. This CDR3 has 13 residues. V shed 6 bases, J shed 10 bases, and the junction held 8 bases outside the gene matches. Written as DNA, the CDR3 is TGTGCCAGCAGCCTTCAGGGGGCGCTTATTCAGTACTTC. It translates to CASSLQGALIQYF.